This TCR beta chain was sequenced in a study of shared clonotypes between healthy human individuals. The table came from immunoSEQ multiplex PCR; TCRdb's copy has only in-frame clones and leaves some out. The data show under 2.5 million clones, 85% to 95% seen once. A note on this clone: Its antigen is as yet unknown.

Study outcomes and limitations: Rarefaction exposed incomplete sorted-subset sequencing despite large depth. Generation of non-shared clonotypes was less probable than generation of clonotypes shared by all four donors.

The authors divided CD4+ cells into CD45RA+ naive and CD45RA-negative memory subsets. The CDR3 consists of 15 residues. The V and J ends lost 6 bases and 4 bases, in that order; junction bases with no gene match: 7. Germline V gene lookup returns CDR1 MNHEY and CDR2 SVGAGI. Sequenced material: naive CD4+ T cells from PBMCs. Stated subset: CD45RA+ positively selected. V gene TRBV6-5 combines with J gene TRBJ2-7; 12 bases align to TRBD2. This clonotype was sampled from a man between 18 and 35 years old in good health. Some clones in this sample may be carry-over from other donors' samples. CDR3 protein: CASRRWTSGMYEQYF. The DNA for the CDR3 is TGTGCCAGCAGACGCTGGACTAGCGGGATGTACGAGCAGTACTTC.